The entry that follows covers one T cell receptor beta chain sequence. Antigen specificity is unknown. The CDR3 loop spans 13 amino acids. The V end was cut by 5 bases, the J end by 10 bases, with 15 bases between. The germline CDR1 and CDR2 sequences are GTSNPN and SVGIG (reference sequence). 60 Vbeta and 13 Jbeta primers were used in PCR. Profiled with immunoSEQ multiplex PCR; TCRdb holds only in-frame clones, not every one. The table includes 190,000 or so clones, less than 85% detected once. This entry belongs to a study of cytomegalovirus exposure and HLA in healthy donors. Study-level findings and limits: The authors excluded some V segments, including TRBV6-2 and TRBV6-3, as indistinguishable. Later analysis identified 16,000 or so TCR beta sequences associated with HLA alleles, using a false discovery rate threshold of 0.05. Altogether, 150 to 200 TCR beta chains were recorded as cytomegalovirus-associated. V- and J-gene trimming of TCR beta was linked (in a later analysis) to a missense DCLRE1C variant.

The sequenced sample was PBMCs. The TCR was taken from a boy aged 5-17 years in good health and CMV-seronegative. The gene calls are TRBV30 and TRBJ1-6, with unresolved D. CDR3 in DNA: TGTGCCTGGGGGGAGTCGGGCTTCTCACCCCTCCACTTT. Translated, it gives CAWGESGFSPLHF.